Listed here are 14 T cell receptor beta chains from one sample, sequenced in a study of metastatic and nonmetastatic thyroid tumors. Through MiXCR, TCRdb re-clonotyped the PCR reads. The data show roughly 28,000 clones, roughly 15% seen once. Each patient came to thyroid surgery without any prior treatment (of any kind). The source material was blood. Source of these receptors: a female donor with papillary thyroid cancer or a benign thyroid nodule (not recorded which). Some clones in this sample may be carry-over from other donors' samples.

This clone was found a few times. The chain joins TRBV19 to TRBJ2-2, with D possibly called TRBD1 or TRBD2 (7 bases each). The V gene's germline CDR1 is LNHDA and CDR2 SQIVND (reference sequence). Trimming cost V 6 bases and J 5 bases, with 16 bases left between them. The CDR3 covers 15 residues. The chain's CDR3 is CASRETGRGTGELFF. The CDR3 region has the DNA TGTGCCAGTAGAGAGACAGGGAGGGGGACCGGGGAGCTGTTTTTT.

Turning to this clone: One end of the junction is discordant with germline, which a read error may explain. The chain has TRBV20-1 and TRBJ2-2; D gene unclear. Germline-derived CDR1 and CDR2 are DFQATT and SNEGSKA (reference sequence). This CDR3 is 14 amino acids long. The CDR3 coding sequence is TGCAGTGCTAGCCCAGGTTTGAACACCTGGGAGCTGTTTTTT. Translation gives CSASPGLNTWELFF.

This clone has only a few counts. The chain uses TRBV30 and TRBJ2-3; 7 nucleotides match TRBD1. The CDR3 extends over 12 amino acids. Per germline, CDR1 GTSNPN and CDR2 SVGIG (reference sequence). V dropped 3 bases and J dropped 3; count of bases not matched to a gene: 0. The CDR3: CAWSRGTDTQYF. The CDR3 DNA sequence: TGTGCCTGGAGCAGGGGGACAGATACGCAGTATTTT.

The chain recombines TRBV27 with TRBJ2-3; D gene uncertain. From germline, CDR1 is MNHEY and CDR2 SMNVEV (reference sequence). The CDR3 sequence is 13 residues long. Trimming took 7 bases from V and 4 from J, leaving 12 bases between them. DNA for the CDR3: TGTGCCAGCATCCAGGCCTTCTCAGATACGCAGTATTTT. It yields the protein CASIQAFSDTQYF.

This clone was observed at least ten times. CDR3 bases: TGTGCCAGCAGTTACTCTCCTAGCGCTAAAAACATTCAGTACTTC. It codes for CASSYSPSAKNIQYF. The chain has TRBV6-5 and TRBJ2-4; possibly TRBD2 for D (6 bases). The CDR3 contains 15 residues. The ends were cut back, 0 bases at V and 4 bases at J, with 10 bases in the middle. The germline gives CDR1 MNHEY, CDR2 SVGAGI.

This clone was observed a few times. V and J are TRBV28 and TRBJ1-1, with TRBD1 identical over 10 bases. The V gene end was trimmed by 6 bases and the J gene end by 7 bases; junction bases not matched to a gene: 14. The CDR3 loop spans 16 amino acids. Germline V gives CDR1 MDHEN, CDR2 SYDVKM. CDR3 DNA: TGTGCCAGCAGCCACCCACGACAGGGGGCAAAGTATGAAGCTTTCTTT. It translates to CASSHPRQGAKYEAFF.

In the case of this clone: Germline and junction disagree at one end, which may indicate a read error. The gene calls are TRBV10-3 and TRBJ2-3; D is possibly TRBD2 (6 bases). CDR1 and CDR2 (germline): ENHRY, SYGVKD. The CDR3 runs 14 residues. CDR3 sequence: CTINPSESTDTQYF. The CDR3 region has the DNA TGTACCATTAACCCTAGCGAGAGCACAGATACGCAGTATTTT.

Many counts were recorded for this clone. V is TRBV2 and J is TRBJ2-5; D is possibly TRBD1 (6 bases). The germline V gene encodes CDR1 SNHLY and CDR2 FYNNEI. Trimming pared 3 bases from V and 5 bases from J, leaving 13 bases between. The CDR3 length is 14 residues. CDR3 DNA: TGTGCCAGCAGTGACCCAGGGGCGAGGGAGACCCAGTACTTC. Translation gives CASSDPGARETQYF. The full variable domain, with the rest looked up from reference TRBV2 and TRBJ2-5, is EPEVTQTPSHQVTQMGQEVILRCVPISNHLYFYWYRQILGQKVEFLVSFYNNEISEKSEIFDDQFSVERPDGSNFTLKIRSTKLEDSAMYFCASSDPGARETQYFGPGTRLLVL.

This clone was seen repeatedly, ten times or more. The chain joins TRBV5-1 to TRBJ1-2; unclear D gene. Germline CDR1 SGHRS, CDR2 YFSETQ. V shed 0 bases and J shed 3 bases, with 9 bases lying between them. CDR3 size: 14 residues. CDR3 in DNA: TGCGCCAGCAGCTTGGGGTCGGAGTACTATGGCTACACCTTC. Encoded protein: CASSLGSEYYGYTF.

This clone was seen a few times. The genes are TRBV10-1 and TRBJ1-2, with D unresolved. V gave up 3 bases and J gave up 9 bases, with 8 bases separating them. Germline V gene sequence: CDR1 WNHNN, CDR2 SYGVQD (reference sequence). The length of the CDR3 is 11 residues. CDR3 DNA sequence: TGCGCCAGCAGTGAACGGTATTGCTACACCTTC. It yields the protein CASSERYCYTF.

Here the CDR3 reads CASSFGAGGRRDTEAFF. Written as DNA, the CDR3 is TGCGCCAGCAGCTTCGGGGCGGGAGGCAGACGGGACACTGAAGCTTTCTTT. The chain links TRBV5-1 to TRBJ1-1; possibly TRBD1 for D (5 bases). The CDR3 contains 17 residues. Per germline, CDR1 SGHRS and CDR2 YFSETQ. The V end lost 2 bases, the J end lost 3 bases, and 20 bases lay between the germline ends.

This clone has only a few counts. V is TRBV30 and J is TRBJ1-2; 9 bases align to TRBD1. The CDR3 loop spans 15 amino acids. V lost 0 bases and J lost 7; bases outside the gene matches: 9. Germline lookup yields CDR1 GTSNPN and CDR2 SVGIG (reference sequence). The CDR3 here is CAWSVLGQGIPGYTF. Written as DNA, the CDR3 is TGTGCCTGGAGTGTACTTGGACAGGGGATTCCTGGCTACACCTTC.

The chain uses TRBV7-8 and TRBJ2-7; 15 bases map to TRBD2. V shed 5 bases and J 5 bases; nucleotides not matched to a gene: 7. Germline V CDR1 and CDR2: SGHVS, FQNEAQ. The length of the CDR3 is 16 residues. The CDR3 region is CASSPGLAGGVDEQYF. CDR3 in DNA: TGTGCCAGCAGCCCCGGACTAGCGGGAGGGGTCGACGAGCAGTACTTC. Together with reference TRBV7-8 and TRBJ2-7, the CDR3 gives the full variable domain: GAGVSQSPRYKVAKRGQDVALRCDPISGHVSLFWYQQALGQGPEFLTYFQNEAQLDKSGLPSDRFFAERPEGSVSTLKIQRTQQEDSAVYLCASSPGLAGGVDEQYFGPGTRLTVT.

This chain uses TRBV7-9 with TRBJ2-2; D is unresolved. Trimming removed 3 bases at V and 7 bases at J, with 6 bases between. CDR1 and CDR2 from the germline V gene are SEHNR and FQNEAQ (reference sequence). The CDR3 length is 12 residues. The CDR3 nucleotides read TGTGCCAGCAGCTTGACCAACGGGGAGCTGTTTTTT. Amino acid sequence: CASSLTNGELFF.